This TCR beta chain came from a study of cytomegalovirus exposure and HLA in healthy donors. Study outcomes and limitations: In an earlier analysis, about 87% or about 30%: the productive usage of most TCR beta V segments. Most subjects had HLA-A and HLA-B alleles reportedly predicted accurately by TCR beta sequences. A highly shared variant cluster was judged a likely technical artifact.

The CDR3 length is 15 residues. From germline, CDR1 is MNHNS and CDR2 SASEGT. V lost 6 bases to trimming and J lost 2 bases, with 14 bases between them. With 60 Vbeta and 13 Jbeta primers, the PCR was carried out. Libraries were prepared by immunoSEQ multiplex PCR; TCRdb keeps only in-frame clonotypes and omits some of them. The sample carries fewer than 130,000 clones, roughly 85% recorded once. Healthy bone marrow donors formed the donor group. The table lists this clone with a few counts. What it recognizes is unknown. The origin of this receptor is a woman in her 40s in good health and CMV-seronegative. Sequencing was carried out using PBMCs. This chain joins TRBV6-1 and TRBJ1-5, with a tentative D call TRBD1 (5 bases). Here the CDR3 reads CASSTEGVGNQPQHF. CDR3 nucleotides: TGTGCCAGCAGCACAGAAGGGGTGGGCAATCAGCCCCAGCATTTT.